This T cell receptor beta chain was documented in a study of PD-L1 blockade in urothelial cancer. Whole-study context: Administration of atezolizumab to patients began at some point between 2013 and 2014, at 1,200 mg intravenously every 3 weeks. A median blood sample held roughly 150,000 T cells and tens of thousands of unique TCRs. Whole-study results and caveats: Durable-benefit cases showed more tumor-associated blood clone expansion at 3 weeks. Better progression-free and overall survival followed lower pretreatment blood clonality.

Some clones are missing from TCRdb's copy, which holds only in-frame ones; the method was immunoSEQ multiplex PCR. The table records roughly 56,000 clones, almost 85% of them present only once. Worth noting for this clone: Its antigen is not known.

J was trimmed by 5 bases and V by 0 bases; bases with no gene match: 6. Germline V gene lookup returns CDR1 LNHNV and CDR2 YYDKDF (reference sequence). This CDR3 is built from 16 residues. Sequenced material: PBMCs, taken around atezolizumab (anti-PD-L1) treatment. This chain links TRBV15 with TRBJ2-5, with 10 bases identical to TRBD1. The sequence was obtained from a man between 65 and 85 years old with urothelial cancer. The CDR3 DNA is TGTGCCACCAGCAGAGATCTGACAGGGGGCAGGGAGACCCAGTACTTC. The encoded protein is CATSRDLTGGRETQYF.